The 13 T cell receptor beta chains in this list originate from one sample, sequenced in a study of vaccination and CD4 T cells after COVID-19. The treatment here: roughly 10-day PBMC culture with coronavirus spike peptide pools or control peptides (ViraFEST assay). Their recognized antigens are unknown. Sequencing of cultured CD4+ T cell DNA used the Oncomine TCR Beta short-read assay. TCRdb called the PCR reads again in MiXCR, with one record for every CDR3 protein. The top ten hold about 9.8% of the sample, which has about 20,000 distinct CDR3 sequences, approximately 59% seen once. The sample here was CD4+ T cells from blood, cultured in vitro, taken after SARS-CoV-2 vaccination. Receptors originate from a human donor who had recovered from COVID-19.

This clonotype showed up just once. The chain recombines TRBV7-2 with TRBJ2-2, with D perhaps matching TRBD2 (6 bases). CDR1 and CDR2 from the germline V gene are SGHTA and FQGNSA. This CDR3 spans 15 amino acids. V lost 1 base and J 2 bases, leaving 8 bases between the germline ends. CDR3 protein: CASSLVGLNTGELFF. The CDR3 coding sequence is TGTGCCAGCAGCTTAGTGGGACTCAACACCGGGGAGCTGTTTTTT.

J is TRBJ1-5 and V is TRBV21-1; no check of the table's D call, TRBD1, against the DNA was made. TRBV21-1 is classified as a pseudogene. The CDR3 length is 17 residues. The CDR3 DNA reads TGTGCCAGCAGCAAGGGACAGACATGGGGGCGCAATCAGCCCCAGCATTTT. Translation: CASSKGQTWGRNQPQHF.

The rearrangement joins TRBV7-9 to TRBJ2-1; TRBD2 matches at 10 bases. The ends lost 2 bases at V and 4 bases at J; junction bases unmatched: 5. The germline V gene has CDR1 SEHNR and CDR2 FQNEAQ (reference sequence). The CDR3 runs 16 residues. The CDR3 here is CASSLRSSGSYNEQFF. CDR3 DNA sequence: TGTGCCAGCAGCTTACGGTCTAGCGGGAGTTACAATGAGCAGTTCTTC.

The rearrangement links TRBV5-1 to TRBJ1-6; D is unclear. With 7 bases removed from V and 0 bases from J, the gap between germline ends came to 8 bases. The CDR3 runs to 14 residues. The germline CDR1 and CDR2 sequences are SGHRS and YFSETQ. CDR3 bases: TGCGCCAGCCGGTCGGGCTCCTATAATTCACCCCTCCACTTT. Residues: CASRSGSYNSPLHF.

The V call is TRBV19, the J call TRBJ1-5, with a tentative D call TRBD1 (6 bases). There are 14 residues in the CDR3. The V gene's germline CDR1 is LNHDA and CDR2 SQIVND (reference sequence). Trimming removed 4 bases from V and 6 bases from J, with 13 bases in between. CDR3 nucleotides: TGTGCCAGTAGTAGATCAGAGGGGGGTCAGCCCCAGCATTTT. It encodes CASSRSEGGQPQHF.

The chain recombines TRBV7-2 with TRBJ1-5, with unresolved D. Germline V CDR1 and CDR2: SGHTA, FQGNSA. The germline V and J ends were trimmed by 5 bases and 4 bases, with 9 bases remaining between them. This CDR3 has 13 residues. Here the CDR3 reads CASSPLRNQPQHF. As DNA, the CDR3 is TGTGCCAGCAGCCCCCTACGAAATCAGCCCCAGCATTTT.

The chain has TRBV6-5 and TRBJ2-1, with 9 bases that match TRBD2. Germline V gives CDR1 MNHEY, CDR2 SVGAGI. Trimming at V came to 0 bases and at J to 6 bases, leaving 6 bases not matched to a gene. This CDR3 contains 16 residues. DNA for the CDR3: TGTGCCAGCAGTTACTCGGGGCGGGAGGGCCGCAATGAGCAGTTCTTC. Translating gives CASSYSGREGRNEQFF.

The CDR3: CASSLMGPETQYF. CDR3 nucleotides: TGTGCCAGCAGCTTAATGGGTCCGGAGACCCAGTACTTC. The chain uses TRBV7-9 and TRBJ2-5, with D unresolved. The germline CDR1 and CDR2 sequences are SEHNR and FQNEAQ (reference sequence). CDR3 length: 13 amino acids. V lost 2 bases, J lost 5 bases, and 9 bases lay in between. The full variable domain, with the rest looked up from reference TRBV7-9 and TRBJ2-5, is DTGVSQNPRHKITKRGQNVTFRCDPISEHNRLYWYRQTLGQGPEFLTYFQNEAQLEKSRLLSDRFSAERPKGSFSTLEIQRTEQGDSAMYLCASSLMGPETQYFGPGTRLLVL.

V usage is TRBV5-5 and J usage is TRBJ2-5; 10 bases agree with TRBD2. CDR3 length: 16 residues. With 3 bases clipped from V and 1 base from J, the junction kept 6 bases outside the gene matches. Germline CDR1 is SGHKS and CDR2 is YYEKEE (reference sequence). CDR3 loop: CASSSSGSYFQETQYF. For the CDR3, the DNA is TGTGCCAGCAGCTCTAGCGGGAGCTATTTCCAAGAGACCCAGTACTTC.

The V gene is TRBV25-1, the J gene TRBJ1-5; D is uncertain. The CDR3 runs to 14 residues. Germline CDR1 MGHDK, CDR2 SYGVNS. The ends were cut back, 4 bases at V and 3 bases at J, with 10 bases in the middle. CDR3 sequence reads: CASSVTATNQPQHF. The CDR3 nucleotides are TGTGCCAGCAGTGTAACCGCTACCAATCAGCCCCAGCATTTT.

The chain joins TRBV11-2 to TRBJ1-2, with 7 bases matching TRBD1. This CDR3 region has 15 residues. Germline V gene sequence: CDR1 SGHAT, CDR2 FQNNGV. The ends lost 3 bases at V and 8 bases at J; junction bases unmatched: 12. CDR3 bases: TGTGCCAGCAGCTTGGATCCTGGTAGGGGGCCCGGCTACACCTTC. Translating gives CASSLDPGRGPGYTF.

This chain joins TRBV6-1 and TRBJ1-5; perhaps TRBD1 as D (5 bases). CDR1 is MNHNS and CDR2 is SASEGT in the germline V gene. The CDR3 sequence is 13 residues long. The CDR3 DNA follows: TGTGCGGCAGGGAGGGGTAGCAATCAGCCCCAGCATTTT. It yields the protein CAAGRGSNQPQHF.

The sample holds one count of this clonotype. V and J are TRBV2 and TRBJ1-1; D call uncertain. CDR1 is SNHLY, CDR2 FYNNEI, per germline. The V gene lost 6 bases and the J gene lost 10 bases, with 15 bases spanning the gap. This CDR3 spans 12 amino acids. The CDR3 bases are TGTGCCAGCAGGGATACGACCCTGCGAGCTTTCTTT. This gives the protein CASRDTTLRAFF.